This TCR beta chain emerged from a study of blood T cell repertoires in COVID-19. In the study's own analysis: Amplification of reference gene primers provided the estimated nucleated cell counts. TCRdb's table, derived via immunoSEQ multiplex PCR, lists solely in-frame clones and lacks some. The V and J calls and clone size are taken from that table; D and trimming were inferred from the DNA. Here the sample spans 55,000 to 75,000 clones, roughly 81% being singletons. Sequenced input: peripheral blood. The origin of this receptor is a man aged 80 or over with acute or convalescent COVID-19.

The CDR3 region has the DNA TGTGCCATCAGTGACAATCGGCGGGAGTATAGCGAGCAGTACTTC. Translating it yields CAISDNRREYSEQYF. The chain has TRBV10-3 and TRBJ2-7, with 7 bases matching TRBD2. The germline gives CDR1 ENHRY, CDR2 SYGVKD. The V segment lost 3 bases and the J segment 6 bases; nucleotides outside the gene matches: 11. The CDR3 covers 15 residues.